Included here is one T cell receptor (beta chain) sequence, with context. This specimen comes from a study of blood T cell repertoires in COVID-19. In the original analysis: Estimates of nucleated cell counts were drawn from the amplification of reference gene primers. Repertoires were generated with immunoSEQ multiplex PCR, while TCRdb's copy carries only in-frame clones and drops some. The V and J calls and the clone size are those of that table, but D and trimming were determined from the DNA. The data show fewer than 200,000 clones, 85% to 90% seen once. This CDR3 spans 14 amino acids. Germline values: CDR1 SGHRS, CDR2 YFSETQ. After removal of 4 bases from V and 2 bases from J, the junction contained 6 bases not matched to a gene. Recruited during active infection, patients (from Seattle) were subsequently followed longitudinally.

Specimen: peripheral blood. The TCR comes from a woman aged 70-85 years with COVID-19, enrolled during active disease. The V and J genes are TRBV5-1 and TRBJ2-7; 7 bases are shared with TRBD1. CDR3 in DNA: TGCGCCAGCAGCCCTGACGACAGGGCCTACGAGCAGTACTTC. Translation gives CASSPDDRAYEQYF.